The source of this T cell receptor (beta chain) is a study of blood T cell repertoires in COVID-19. Germline V gene lookup returns CDR1 MNHEY and CDR2 SVGAGI. This CDR3 is built from 13 residues. V gave up 11 bases and J gave up 3 bases; unmatched junction bases: 5. Sequencing used immunoSEQ multiplex PCR; TCRdb keeps in-frame clones, though not all of them. The sample shows 200,000 to 250,000 clones, about 90% of them seen only once. This clonotype was sampled from a man in his thirties or forties who had been exposed to COVID-19. This sequence joins TRBV6-5 and TRBJ2-7; 12 bases align to TRBD2. Material: PBMCs or T cells enriched from blood (not recorded which). In nucleotides, the CDR3 is TGTGCCGGAGAGACTAGCGGGAGCTACGAGCAGTACTTC. This translates into CAGETSGSYEQYF.